Sequencing of this T cell receptor (beta chain) was carried out in a study of cytomegalovirus exposure and HLA in healthy donors. Study at large: When 398 donors were genotyped, over 80% of them were found to fall in the Caucasian-associated ancestry cluster. Study findings and constraints: A later analysis linked a missense DCLRE1C variant to TCR beta V- and J-gene trimming.

PCR involved 60 Vbeta and 13 Jbeta primers. This table comes from immunoSEQ multiplex PCR, and its TCRdb copy is limited to in-frame clones, with some not included. The top ten hold under 15% of the sample, which has roughly 120,000 clones, under 80% seen once. Details on this clone: Its cognate antigen is unknown.

CDR3 length: 16 residues. Germline V lookup: CDR1 MNHNY, CDR2 SVGAGI (reference sequence). The germline V and J ends were trimmed by 0 bases and 5 bases, with 14 bases remaining between them. The origin of this receptor is a woman aged 60 to 75 in good health and CMV-seropositive. The chain uses TRBV6-6 and TRBJ1-5, with D perhaps matching TRBD1 (6 bases). Sequences were obtained from PBMCs. The DNA of the CDR3 is TGTGCCAGCAGTTACTCTGGCGGGCAGGGGCATCAGCCCCAGCATTTT. It codes for CASSYSGGQGHQPQHF.